This is a list of T cell receptor beta chains from one sample in a study of T cells in Graves' hyperthyroidism and ophthalmopathy. A single record per CDR3 protein comes from TCRdb applying MiXCR to the multiplex PCR reads. The data show 490,000 or so distinct CDR3 sequences, approximately 23% seen once. Source material: blood. These receptors all stem from a woman aged 70-85 years with Graves' ophthalmopathy. Both conserved end residues are part of each CDR3. The D gene is left open where the match is weak. Rows give clone size only sometimes, using once, few, many, or a class for an expanded clone.

>many|TRBJ1-1|.|TRBV11-2
CASSFVSLYTEAFF
TGTGCCAGCAGCTTCGTGTCGTTGTACACTGAAGCTTTCTTT
>.|TRBJ1-6|.|TRBV30
CAWCRRDDSPLHF
TGTGCCTGGTGTCGCAGGGATGATTCACCCCTCCACTTT
>many|TRBJ2-1|.|TRBV7-2
CASSFQAAGNEQFF
TGTGCCAGCAGCTTCCAGGCAGCGGGCAATGAGCAGTTCTTC
>.|TRBJ1-5|.|TRBV24-1
CATSDPLSRVESNQPQHF
TGTGCCACCAGTGACCCATTATCGAGGGTGGAAAGCAATCAGCCCCAGCATTTT
>few|TRBJ2-2|TRBD1|TRBV20-1
CSARGQGRTGELFF
TGCAGTGCTAGGGGACAGGGGCGAACCGGGGAGCTGTTTTTT
>.|TRBJ2-3|.|TRBV7-2
CASSSAVTHTQYF
TGTGCCAGCAGTTCGGCAGTTACACATACGCAGTATTTT
>.|TRBJ2-3|TRBD2|TRBV29-1
CSVEGVAGGTDTQYF
TGCAGCGTTGAAGGGGTAGCGGGAGGCACAGATACGCAGTATTTT
>.|TRBJ2-1|.|TRBV30
CAWSVGSLLTEQFF
TGTGCCTGGAGTGTTGGGTCGCTCTTAACTGAGCAGTTCTTC
>few|TRBJ2-7|TRBD1|TRBV27
CASRQGTGPTYEQYF
TGTGCCAGCCGGCAGGGGACAGGTCCTACCTACGAGCAGTACTTC
>.|TRBJ1-3|.|TRBV20-1
CSAGGGAGNTIYF
TGCAGTGCGGGAGGTGGGGCTGGAAACACCATATATTTT
>many|TRBJ2-7|.|TRBV6-2/TRBV6-3
CASSPGTETYEQYF
TGTGCCAGCAGCCCCGGGACTGAGACCTACGAGCAGTACTTC
>many|TRBJ2-1|.|TRBV28
CASSLFVGVSYNEQFF
TGTGCCAGCAGTTTATTCGTGGGTGTCTCCTACAATGAGCAGTTCTTC
>many|TRBJ2-7|.|TRBV11-2
CASSLGFLGSLEQYF
TGTGCCAGCAGCTTAGGATTCTTAGGATCGCTGGAGCAGTACTTC
>few|TRBJ1-5|TRBD1|TRBV6-5
CASSYTGQLGSNQPQHF
TGTGCCAGCAGTTACACGGGACAGCTTGGCAGCAATCAGCCCCAGCATTTT
>many|TRBJ2-7|TRBD2|TRBV6-1
CASSKTTSGVSLEQYF
TGTGCCAGCAGTAAGACTACTAGCGGAGTATCACTCGAGCAGTACTTC
>.|TRBJ1-5|.|TRBV11-2
CASSPLWGGDGGFGNQPQHF
TGTGCCAGCAGCCCCCTCTGGGGAGGGGATGGCGGGTTCGGCAATCAGCCCCAGCATTTT
>many|TRBJ2-7|.|TRBV2
CASSDSPSYEQYF
TGTGCCAGCAGTGACTCGCCCTCCTACGAGCAGTACTTC
>.|TRBJ1-1|.|TRBV15
CATSRDYGGTEAFF
TGTGCCACCAGCAGAGATTATGGGGGCACTGAAGCTTTCTTT
>.|TRBJ1-1|.|TRBV6-1
CASLGPVNTEAFF
TGTGCCAGCTTAGGACCCGTAAACACTGAAGCTTTCTTT
>few|TRBJ2-4|.|TRBV29-1
CSVARGRDIQYF
TGCAGCGTTGCTCGGGGAAGGGACATTCAGTACTTC
>.|TRBJ1-6|.|TRBV7-9
CASSFFVPNSPLHF
TGTGCCAGCAGCTTTTTTGTGCCCAATTCACCCCTCCACTTT
>few|TRBJ2-5|.|TRBV2
CASSEQGMSETQYF
TGTGCCAGCAGTGAACAGGGGATGTCAGAGACCCAGTACTTC
>few|TRBJ1-3|.|TRBV7-9
CASSATESGNTIYF
TGTGCCAGCAGCGCCACAGAGAGTGGAAACACCATATATTTT
>.|TRBJ2-7|.|TRBV20-1
CSASFMAYEQYF
TGCAGTGCTAGTTTCATGGCCTACGAGCAGTACTTC
>many|TRBJ2-1|.|TRBV12-3/TRBV12-4
CASRPHTSSSYYTYNEQFF
TGTGCCAGCAGGCCCCACACGAGTTCCTCTTACTATACCTACAATGAGCAGTTCTTC
>many|TRBJ2-7|TRBD2|TRBV12-3/TRBV12-4
CASSPLAGGAYEQYF
TGTGCCAGCAGCCCACTAGCGGGAGGGGCCTACGAGCAGTACTTC
>many|TRBJ2-1|TRBD2|TRBV2
CASRTSGNNEQFF
TGTGCCAGCAGGACTAGCGGAAACAATGAGCAGTTCTTC
>.|TRBJ1-3|.|TRBV7-2
CASSLVLGGGNTIYF
TGTGCCAGCAGCTTAGTCCTCGGAGGAGGAAACACCATATATTTT
>.|TRBJ2-1|TRBD2|TRBV6-1
CASSEPTGTSGRSGYNEQFF
TGTGCCAGCAGTGAACCCACCGGGACTAGCGGGAGATCTGGCTACAATGAGCAGTTCTTC
>many|TRBJ2-1|TRBD2|TRBV18
CASSPPRLAAGRNEQFF
TGTGCCAGCTCACCACCGAGACTAGCGGCCGGCCGCAATGAGCAGTTCTTC
>.|TRBJ2-7|TRBD2|TRBV20-1
CSAPRLAGGHEQYF
TGCAGTGCTCCTAGACTAGCGGGAGGCCACGAGCAGTACTTC
>.|TRBJ2-2|.|TRBV20-1
CSVRGGNTGELFF
TGCAGTGTAAGGGGGGGAAACACCGGGGAGCTGTTTTTT
>.|TRBJ1-1|TRBD1|TRBV4-1
CASSHRDRGNTEAFF
TGCGCCAGCAGCCACCGTGACAGGGGGAACACTGAAGCTTTCTTT
>few|TRBJ2-7|.|TRBV20-1
CSARKAGGSYEQYF
TGCAGTGCTCGTAAAGCGGGCGGCTCCTACGAGCAGTACTTC
>few|TRBJ1-1|.|TRBV6-2/TRBV6-3
CASSYSIGPTEAFF
TGTGCCAGCAGTTACTCGATTGGGCCTACTGAAGCTTTCTTT
>.|TRBJ2-1|TRBD2|TRBV12-3/TRBV12-4
CASSYQRGVLGNEQFF
TGTGCCAGCAGTTACCAGCGGGGGGTCCTGGGCAATGAGCAGTTCTTC
>many|TRBJ1-4|.|TRBV2
CASRITANEKLFF
TGTGCCAGCAGAATCACGGCTAATGAAAAACTGTTTTTT
>few|TRBJ2-1|TRBD2|TRBV20-1
CSAHSLSGRTDNEQFF
TGCAGTGCTCACTCCCTGAGCGGGAGAACGGACAATGAGCAGTTCTTC
>many|TRBJ1-1|.|TRBV28
CASLSSSGDWTEAFF
TGTGCCAGCCTATCTTCGTCGGGTGATTGGACTGAAGCTTTCTTT
>.|TRBJ2-3|.|TRBV20-1
CSARASFQDTQYF
TGCAGTGCTAGAGCAAGTTTTCAAGATACGCAGTATTTT
>few|TRBJ1-1|.|TRBV6-2/TRBV6-3
CASSQGSGRGDTEAFF
TGTGCCAGCAGCCAGGGGAGCGGCAGGGGAGACACTGAAGCTTTCTTT
>.|TRBJ2-5|TRBD2|TRBV15
CATSRSRLAGMSETQYF
TGTGCCACCAGCAGATCCAGACTAGCGGGAATGTCGGAGACCCAGTACTTC
>.|TRBJ1-2|.|TRBV5-6
CASSFRPEPLGYTF
TGTGCCAGCAGCTTTCGACCGGAGCCGCTCGGCTACACCTTC
>.|TRBJ2-3|TRBD2|TRBV5-1
CASSYYSGRGTDTQYF
TGCGCCAGCAGCTATTATAGCGGGAGAGGCACAGATACGCAGTATTTT
>.|TRBJ1-1|.|TRBV6-1
CASTGWVNTEAFF
TGTGCCAGCACAGGGTGGGTGAACACTGAAGCTTTCTTT
>many|TRBJ2-7|.|TRBV5-5
CASSLVGSYEQYF
TGTGCCAGCAGTTTAGTGGGATCCTACGAGCAGTACTTC